The rows below give T cell receptor beta chains drawn from one sample of a study of PD-L1 blockade in urothelial cancer. Method: immunoSEQ multiplex PCR; TCRdb's copy keeps in-frame clones and lacks some. The sample lists around 100,000 clones, around 87% seen once, with 2% to 2.5% in the top ten. The sequences come from PBMCs, collected around atezolizumab (anti-PD-L1) treatment. The receptors here all came from a man in his fifties or sixties with urothelial cancer. Each CDR3 is given with its conserved first and last residue. The D gene is left open where the match is weak. Part of the rows lack a size; the others show once, few, many or a class for expanded clones.

clone_size j_call v_call d_call cdr3_nt cdr3_aa
- TRBJ2-3 TRBV19 TRBD2 TGTGCCAGTAGTATACAGCGGGAGGGCCGAGTCACAGATACGCAGTATTTT CASSIQREGRVTDTQYF
- TRBJ2-1 TRBV5-1 TRBD2 TGCGCCAGCAGCTTGAACCTAGCGGGAGGAAATGAGCAGTTCTTC CASSLNLAGGNEQFF
- TRBJ2-3 TRBV7-9 TRBD1 TGTGCCAGCAGCGGGCCGACAGGGGGCAGTCAAGATACGCAGTATTTT CASSGPTGGSQDTQYF
- TRBJ1-5 TRBV4-1 TRBD1 TGCGCCAGCAGCCCAGAGGACAGGGCGGACAATCAGCCCCAGCATTTT CASSPEDRADNQPQHF
- TRBJ1-1 TRBV7-2 TRBD1 TGTGCCAGCAGCTTAGGCGGGGCAGGGGGCACTGAAGCTTTCTTT CASSLGGAGGTEAFF
- TRBJ2-7 TRBV27 - TGTGCCAGCAGACAACAGGGCTACGAGCAGTACTTC CASRQQGYEQYF
once TRBJ2-1 TRBV30 TRBD2 TGTGCCTGGGCCGGGACTAGCGGTTCCTACAATGAGCAGTTCTTC CAWAGTSGSYNEQFF
- TRBJ2-7 TRBV5-1 - TGCGCCAGCAGCTTGGCCGGAGAGTTTGGGTTTCACGAGCAGTACTTC CASSLAGEFGFHEQYF
- TRBJ1-4 TRBV5-8 - TGTGCCAGCAGCCTTTGGGAGGGCTCCAATGAAAAACTGTTTTTT CASSLWEGSNEKLFF
- TRBJ2-3 TRBV15 - TGTGCCACCAGCAGCCTGGGGCGAGATACGCAGTATTTT CATSSLGRDTQYF
- TRBJ2-7 TRBV28 - TGTGCCAGCAGAGAATGGTCGGGAGTCTACGAGCAGTACTTC CASREWSGVYEQYF
- TRBJ1-1 TRBV19 - TGTGCCAGTAGTATGCACGGGAACACTGAAGCTTTCTTT CASSMHGNTEAFF
- TRBJ2-7 TRBV19 - TGTGCCAGTAGTATAGGCGCGGGTCCCTACGAGCAGTACTTC CASSIGAGPYEQYF
- TRBJ2-3 TRBV7-2 - TGTGCCAGCAGCTTATTAGGAGCGAGCACAGATACGCAGTATTTT CASSLLGASTDTQYF
- TRBJ2-7 TRBV2 TRBD1 TGTGCCAGCAGCCCCGGGACAGGGAACGAGCAGTACTTC CASSPGTGNEQYF
- TRBJ1-1 TRBV5-1 - TGCGCCAGCAGCTTGGTAAGATTAGACATGAACACTGAAGCTTTCTTT CASSLVRLDMNTEAFF
- TRBJ2-1 TRBV18 TRBD2 TGTGCCAGCTCATCGACGACTAGCGGGAGTCTAAATGAGCAGTTCTTC CASSSTTSGSLNEQFF
- TRBJ2-3 TRBV18 - TGTGCCAGCTCACCACCCGGCACAGATACGCAGTATTTT CASSPPGTDTQYF
- TRBJ2-2 TRBV4-1 TRBD2 TGCGCCAGCAGCCTAGCGGGGCTCAACACCGGGGAGCTGTTTTTT CASSLAGLNTGELFF
- TRBJ1-1 TRBV6-5 TRBD1 TGTGCCAGCAGCCGACAGGGCTTTAACACTGAAGCTTTCTTT CASSRQGFNTEAFF
- TRBJ2-7 TRBV4-2 - TGTGCCAGCAGCCAATCAGCGGGTAGGGGGCTCTCCTACGAGCAGTACTTC CASSQSAGRGLSYEQYF
- TRBJ2-7 TRBV6-1 - TGTGCCAGCAGCTGGGAGAAGGAGCAACCCTACGAGCAGTACTTC CASSWEKEQPYEQYF
- TRBJ1-1 TRBV6-5 - TGTGCCAGCAGTTACTCGATAGTGAACACTGAAGCTTTCTTT CASSYSIVNTEAFF
- TRBJ2-3 TRBV4-2 - TGTGCCAGCAGCCAAGCCTCAAGCGGAACCGGGCCGGGCACAGATACGCAGTATTTT CASSQASSGTGPGTDTQYF
- TRBJ2-3 TRBV27 - TGTGCCAGCAGTTTATTGATCGGCGGTGACACAGATACGCAGTATTTT CASSLLIGGDTDTQYF
- TRBJ1-1 TRBV28 - TGTGCCAGCAGTTCAGGGGCGGACACTGAAGCTTTCTTT CASSSGADTEAFF
once TRBJ2-5 TRBV7-9 TRBD2 TGTGCCAGCAGCTACTCGGCGATAGCGGGAGGTCAAGAGACCCAGTACTTC CASSYSAIAGGQETQYF
- TRBJ2-3 TRBV29-1 TRBD2 TGCAGCGTTGAATTTCTAGCGGGGGGGCAAGAAGATACGCAGTATTTT CSVEFLAGGQEDTQYF
- TRBJ2-1 TRBV7-3 - TGTGCCAGCAGCTTAGTTGCGGAATCCCTCAATGAGCAGTTCTTC CASSLVAESLNEQFF
- TRBJ1-5 TRBV4-1 - TGCGCCAGCAGCCTAGACATCAGCAATCAGCCCCAGCATTTT CASSLDISNQPQHF
few TRBJ2-7 TRBV5-1 - TGCGCCAGCAGCTTGGACTTTTCCTACGAGCAGTACTTC CASSLDFSYEQYF
- TRBJ2-3 TRBV6-6 - TGTGCCAGCAGCTTTCCTTCCGGGACATCCCCAGATACGCAGTATTTT CASSFPSGTSPDTQYF
- TRBJ2-5 TRBV7-2 - TGTGCCAGCAGCTTAGTAGGAGGCGAGACCCAGTACTTC CASSLVGGETQYF
- TRBJ2-7 TRBV9 TRBD1 TGTGCCAGCAGCGTAGAGGGGACAGGGTTTTACGAGCAGTACTTC CASSVEGTGFYEQYF
- TRBJ1-4 TRBV30 - TGTGCCTGGGGACAACGGAATGAAAAACTGTTTTTT CAWGQRNEKLFF
- TRBJ2-7 TRBV6-1 TRBD2 TGTGCCAGCAGTGAATTAGGACTAGCGCCCCGAGGTGGGCAGTACTTC CASSELGLAPRGGQYF
- TRBJ2-7 TRBV27 - TGTGCCAGCAGTGCCTCCGGGATTCCCTACGAGCAGTACTTC CASSASGIPYEQYF
- TRBJ2-7 TRBV27 TRBD1 TGTGCCAGCAGCCACGGGGACAGCTCCTACGAGCAGTACTTC CASSHGDSSYEQYF
- TRBJ2-2 TRBV7-3 TRBD2 TGTGCCAGCAGCTTTGGCCCTAGCGGAGAGAACACCGGGGAGCTGTTTTTT CASSFGPSGENTGELFF
- TRBJ2-1 TRBV5-8 - TGTGCCAGCACGCTCCAGGGAAGCTCCTACAATGAGCAGTTCTTC CASTLQGSSYNEQFF
- TRBJ1-2 TRBV28 - TGTGCCAGCAGTTCCGCAGGGGCGTGGTATGGCTACACCTTC CASSSAGAWYGYTF